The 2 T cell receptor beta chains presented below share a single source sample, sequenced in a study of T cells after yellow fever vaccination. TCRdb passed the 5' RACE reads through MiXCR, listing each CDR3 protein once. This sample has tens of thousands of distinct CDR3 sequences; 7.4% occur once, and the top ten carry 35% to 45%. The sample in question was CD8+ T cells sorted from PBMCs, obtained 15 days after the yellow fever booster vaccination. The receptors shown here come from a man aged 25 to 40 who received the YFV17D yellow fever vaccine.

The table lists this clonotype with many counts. The CDR3 coding sequence is TGTGCCAGCAGCCTGACAGGGTTCTACGAGCAGTACTTC. This sequence encodes CASSLTGFYEQYF. The J gene is TRBJ2-7, the V gene TRBV7-9, with 7 bases fitting TRBD1. The V gene's germline CDR1 is SEHNR and CDR2 FQNEAQ (reference sequence). V shed 5 bases and J 3 bases; nucleotides not matched to a gene: 4. This CDR3 comprises 13 residues.

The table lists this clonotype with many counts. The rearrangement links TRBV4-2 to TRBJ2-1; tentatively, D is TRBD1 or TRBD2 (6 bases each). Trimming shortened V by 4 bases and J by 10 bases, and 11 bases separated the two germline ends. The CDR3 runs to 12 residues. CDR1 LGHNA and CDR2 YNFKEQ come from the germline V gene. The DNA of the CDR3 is TGTGCCAGCAGCCTGTTCGGGGGCGAGCAGTTCTTC. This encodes CASSLFGGEQFF.